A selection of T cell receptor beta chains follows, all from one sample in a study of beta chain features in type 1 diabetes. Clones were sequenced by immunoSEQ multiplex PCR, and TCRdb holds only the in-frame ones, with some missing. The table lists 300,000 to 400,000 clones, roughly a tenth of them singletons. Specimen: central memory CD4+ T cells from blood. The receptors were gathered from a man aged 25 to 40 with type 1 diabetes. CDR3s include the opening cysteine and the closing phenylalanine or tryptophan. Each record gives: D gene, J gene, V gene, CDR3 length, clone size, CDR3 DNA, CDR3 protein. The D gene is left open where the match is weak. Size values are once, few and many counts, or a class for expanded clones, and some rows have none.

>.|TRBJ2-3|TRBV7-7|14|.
TGTGCTAGCAGCTCCTCAGGGTTCACAGATACGCAGTATTTT
CASSSSGFTDTQYF
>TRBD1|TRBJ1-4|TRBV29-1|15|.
TGCAGCGTTGCCTGGGGGACAGCAACTAATGAAAAACTGTTTTTT
CSVAWGTATNEKLFF
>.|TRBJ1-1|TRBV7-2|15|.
TGTGCCAGCAGCTTAGGTCAAGGCCAGAACACTGAAGCTTTCTTT
CASSLGQGQNTEAFF
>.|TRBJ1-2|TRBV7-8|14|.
TGTGCCAGCAGCTCCCAGGGCGCTAACTATGGCTACACCTTC
CASSSQGANYGYTF
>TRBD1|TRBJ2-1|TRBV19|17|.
TGTGCCAGTAGTATTACCGGGACAGGGGGCGACTACAATGAGCAGTTCTTC
CASSITGTGGDYNEQFF
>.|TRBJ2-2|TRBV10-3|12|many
TGTGCCATCAGTCGACAGTCCGGGGAGCTGTTTTTT
CAISRQSGELFF
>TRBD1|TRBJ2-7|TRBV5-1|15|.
TGCGCCAGCAGCTTGGGGCCGACAGGGTTTTACGAGCAGTACTTC
CASSLGPTGFYEQYF
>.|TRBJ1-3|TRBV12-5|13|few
TGTGCTAGTGGCAGCTTCTCTGGAAACACCATATATTTT
CASGSFSGNTIYF
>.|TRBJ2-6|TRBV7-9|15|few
TGTGCCAGCAGCTTAACTGGCTCTGGGGCCAACGTCCTGACTTTC
CASSLTGSGANVLTF
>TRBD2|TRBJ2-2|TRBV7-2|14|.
TGTGCCAGCAGCGTCCTAGCGGGCGCCGGGGAGCTGTTTTTT
CASSVLAGAGELFF
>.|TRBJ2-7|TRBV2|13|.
TGTGCCAGCATGGTCGACAGAAACTACGAGCAGTACTTC
CASMVDRNYEQYF
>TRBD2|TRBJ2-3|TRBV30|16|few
TGTGCCTGGAGTAAGAAGACTAGCGGGGTACAGGATACGCAGTATTTT
CAWSKKTSGVQDTQYF
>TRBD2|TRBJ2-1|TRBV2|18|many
TGTGCCAGCAGTGGGGAACTAGCGGGACGCACATGGGGAAATGAGCAGTTCTTC
CASSGELAGRTWGNEQFF
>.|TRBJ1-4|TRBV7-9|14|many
TGTGCCAGCAGCTTAGCCGGGGGGAGTGAAAAACTGTTTTTT
CASSLAGGSEKLFF
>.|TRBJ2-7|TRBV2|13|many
TGTGCCAGCAGTGAACATCCAGGCTACGAGCAGTACTTC
CASSEHPGYEQYF
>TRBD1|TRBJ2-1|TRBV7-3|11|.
TGTGCCAGCAGCCGAGACAGGGTTCAGTTCTTC
CASSRDRVQFF
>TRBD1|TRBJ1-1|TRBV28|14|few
TGTGCCAGCAGTGCCGCTAGGGGGCCAACTGAAGCTTTCTTT
CASSAARGPTEAFF
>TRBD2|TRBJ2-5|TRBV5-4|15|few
TGTGCCAGCAGCTTGAATGCGGGAGCCCAAGAGACCCAGTACTTC
CASSLNAGAQETQYF
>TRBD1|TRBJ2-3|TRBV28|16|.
TGTGCCAGCAGTTTAGCAGGGACAGGGGGCCCAGATACGCAGTATTTT
CASSLAGTGGPDTQYF
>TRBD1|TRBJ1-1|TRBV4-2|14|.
TGTGCCAGCAGCCAAGAGACAGGGGTAACTGAAGCTTTCTTT
CASSQETGVTEAFF
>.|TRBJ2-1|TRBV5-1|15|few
TGCGCCAGCCGGCCCATACCCCAGGGCACGGCTGAGCAGTTCTTC
CASRPIPQGTAEQFF
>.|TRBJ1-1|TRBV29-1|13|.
TGCAGCGTTGAACACTCGCAGAACACTGAAGCTTTCTTT
CSVEHSQNTEAFF
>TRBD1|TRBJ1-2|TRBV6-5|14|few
TGTGCCAGCACCTCCCCGACAGGGGTTACTGGCTACACCTTC
CASTSPTGVTGYTF
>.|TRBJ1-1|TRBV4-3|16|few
TGCGCCAGCAGCCAAGATCTATACAGTATGAACACTGAAGCTTTCTTT
CASSQDLYSMNTEAFF